This note documents a single T cell receptor beta chain sequence. Its antigen is as yet unknown. The entry originates in a study of cytomegalovirus exposure and HLA in healthy donors. Study-level points and caveats: It was reportedly the case that the classifier diagnosed cytomegalovirus status with high specificity and sensitivity. For presence/absence analyses, sequencing depth was assumed to be roughly uniform across donors. TCR association rates varied by HLA locus in a later analysis, with DRB1 highest and HLA-C lowest.

V shed 4 bases, J shed 5 bases, and the junction held 11 bases outside the gene matches. The CDR3 is 15 amino acids. Germline V gene lookup returns CDR1 SGHRS and CDR2 YFSETQ. PCR involved 60 Vbeta and 13 Jbeta primers. Here immunoSEQ multiplex PCR was the method, and the copy in TCRdb shows in-frame clones only, minus some. The sample holds approximately 55,000 clones, around 81% seen once. The sample was PBMCs. The receptor was derived from a boy aged 10-17 years in good health and CMV-seropositive. The chain couples TRBV5-1 to TRBJ2-5; 7 nucleotides align to TRBD1. CDR3 DNA: TGCGCCAGCAGCGCACAGGGGTTAGAGGGGGAGACCCAGTACTTC. Protein sequence: CASSAQGLEGETQYF.